This entry is about one TCR beta chain. What it binds is not known. A multiplex PCR was run with 60 Vbeta primers and 13 Jbeta primers. Sequencing used immunoSEQ multiplex PCR; TCRdb keeps in-frame clones, though not all of them. The table has 150,000 to 200,000 clones, 70% to 80% seen once. The CDR3 length is 14 residues. Trimming took 3 bases from V and 5 from J, leaving 15 bases between them. The germline V gene has CDR1 SGHDT and CDR2 YYEEEE. The data belong to a study of cytomegalovirus exposure and HLA in healthy donors. Turning to the study itself: Earlier work reported 90 million to 120 million unique TCR beta sequences from 150 million to 200 million T cells. Broader study findings: An analysis that came later showed most CMV-associated TCR beta chains appearing HLA-restricted. It was assumed in the presence/absence analyses that sequencing depth was roughly uniform across donors.

This TCR derives from a woman in her fifties or sixties in good health and CMV-seronegative. The sequenced sample was PBMCs. The V call is TRBV5-6, the J call TRBJ2-7, with TRBD2 as a possible D gene (6 bases). The DNA for the CDR3 is TGTGCCAGCAGCTATTTTTTGGGAGGCGACGAGCAGTACTTC. Its protein product is CASSYFLGGDEQYF.